Each of the 11 T cell receptor beta chains below was sequenced from the same sample in a study of cytomegalovirus exposure and HLA in healthy donors. The PCR ran on 60 Vbeta and 13 Jbeta primers. Repertoires were generated with immunoSEQ multiplex PCR, while TCRdb's copy carries only in-frame clones and drops some. The profile shows 120,000 or so clones, around 72% of them singletons. Sequenced: PBMCs. These receptors were obtained from a man aged 25 to 45 in good health and CMV-seronegative.

This chain joins TRBV4-2 and TRBJ2-5; possibly TRBD1 for D (8 bases). Germline CDR1 and CDR2: LGHNA and YNFKEQ. The CDR3 is made up of 16 amino acids. Trimming left V 2 bases short and J 4 bases short, with 17 bases between. This chain's CDR3 is CASSQKSTGEGETQYF. The CDR3 nucleotides read TGTGCCAGCAGCCAAAAATCGACAGGGGAGGGAGAGACCCAGTACTTC.

The genes are TRBV27 and TRBJ2-7; 7 bases are shared with TRBD1. The CDR3 totals 17 residues. The V and J ends lost 7 bases and 2 bases, in that order; junction bases with no gene match: 17. Germline CDR1 is MNHEY and CDR2 is SMNVEV (reference sequence). The CDR3, as DNA: TGTGCCAGCAATCCGTCTGACCCGGGACAGAGAACCTACGAGCAGTACTTC. Its translation is CASNPSDPGQRTYEQYF.

The J gene is TRBJ1-1, the V gene TRBV18; D might be TRBD1 (5 bases). The CDR3 has 14 amino acids. V was trimmed by 7 bases and J by 4 bases, leaving 16 bases between them. Germline lookup yields CDR1 KGHSH and CDR2 LQKENI. The CDR3 spells CASLTGTASTEAFF. The CDR3 region has the DNA TGTGCCAGCTTAACAGGCACAGCGAGCACTGAAGCTTTCTTT. The full variable domain, completed using reference TRBV18 and TRBJ1-1, is NAGVMQNPRHLVRRRGQEARLRCSPMKGHSHVYWYRQLPEEGLKFMVYLQKENIIDESGMPKERFSAEFPKEGPSILRIQQVVRGDSAAYFCASLTGTASTEAFFGQGTRLTVV.

The chain has TRBV14 and TRBJ1-3; no firm D call. Trimming cost V 2 bases and J 0 bases, with 17 bases left between them. The CDR3 extends over 18 amino acids. Per germline, CDR1 SGHDN and CDR2 FVKESK. The chain's CDR3 is CASSQFLRTSGSGNTIYF. CDR3 DNA sequence: TGTGCCAGCAGCCAATTTCTACGAACCTCGGGCTCTGGAAACACCATATATTTT.

The chain uses TRBV2 and TRBJ2-5; 11 nucleotides agree with TRBD2. This CDR3 has 15 residues. Per germline, CDR1 SNHLY and CDR2 FYNNEI. The junction had 6 bases not matched to a gene; V was cut back by 4 bases and J by 5 bases. In DNA, the CDR3 is TGTGCCAGCAGTGGTTTAGCGGGGGGGCCGGAGACCCAGTACTTC. Protein sequence: CASSGLAGGPETQYF.

The chain uses TRBV7-9 and TRBJ2-5; D might be TRBD1 (5 bases). V shed 3 bases and J shed 5 bases, with 13 bases lying between them. The germline V gene encodes CDR1 SEHNR and CDR2 FQNEAQ (reference sequence). This CDR3 has 14 residues. The CDR3 spells CASSFFRQGETQYF. CDR3 bases: TGTGCCAGCAGCTTCTTCCGGCAGGGTGAGACCCAGTACTTC.

This rearrangement joins TRBV6-1 to TRBJ2-5; 11 bases are shared with TRBD2. The CDR3 runs to 15 residues. In germline, CDR1 is MNHNS, CDR2 SASEGT. With V trimmed by 5 bases and J by 3 bases, 5 bases remained unmatched. The CDR3 DNA is TGTGCCAGCAGTACGACTAGCGGGGCGAAAGAGACCCAGTACTTC. Translation: CASSTTSGAKETQYF.

This clone was seen a handful of times. The chain uses TRBV27 and TRBJ2-5; 11 bases match TRBD2. CDR3 length equals 16 residues. Looked up from germline, CDR1 is MNHEY and CDR2 is SMNVEV (reference sequence). Unmatched junction bases numbered 12, after V lost 5 bases and J lost 7 bases. The CDR3 here is CASSPIAGGYYGTQYF. The CDR3 coding sequence is TGTGCCAGCAGTCCCATAGCGGGGGGGTACTACGGGACCCAGTACTTC.

In its sample, this clone was seen a few times. The chain carries TRBV5-4 and TRBJ2-3, with TRBD2 identical over 15 bases. The germline V gene has CDR1 SGHNT and CDR2 YYREEE (reference sequence). The ends lost 4 bases at V and 6 bases at J; junction bases unmatched: 12. CDR3 length: 18 amino acids. The CDR3 DNA reads TGTGCCAGCAGCAGCGGGACTAGCGGGGGGAGGGGGAAGGATACGCAGTATTTT. Translating gives CASSSGTSGGRGKDTQYF. Together with reference TRBV5-4 and TRBJ2-3, the CDR3 gives the full variable domain: ETGVTQSPTHLIKTRGQQVTLRCSSQSGHNTVSWYQQALGQGPQFIFQYYREEENGRGNFPPRFSGLQFPNYSSELNVNALELDDSALYLCASSSGTSGGRGKDTQYFGPGTRLTVL.

The V call is TRBV28, the J call TRBJ1-5; D is perhaps TRBD1 (6 bases). V was shortened by 2 bases and J by 3 bases, with 8 bases between the two germline ends. This CDR3 contains 14 residues. CDR1 and CDR2 from the germline V gene are MDHEN and SYDVKM. The CDR3 region is CASSLGQPNQPQHF. DNA of the CDR3: TGTGCCAGCAGTTTAGGACAGCCCAATCAGCCCCAGCATTTT. Looking up the rest from reference TRBV28 and TRBJ1-5 gives the full variable domain: DVKVTQSSRYLVKRTGEKVFLECVQDMDHENMFWYRQDPGLGLRLIYFSYDVKMKEKGDIPEGYSVSREKKERFSLILESASTNQTSMYLCASSLGQPNQPQHFGDGTRLSIL.

This clone has just a few counts. The chain employs TRBV7-3 and TRBJ2-1; D remains unclear. Trimming took off 4 bases at V and 9 bases at J, with 10 bases between the two ends. This CDR3 has 12 residues. Per germline, CDR1 SGHTA and CDR2 FQGTGA. CDR3 residues: CASSSSPTEQFF. The CDR3 nucleotides are TGTGCCAGCAGCTCTTCCCCTACTGAGCAGTTCTTC.